The TCR beta chain under discussion was sequenced for a study of blood T cell repertoires in COVID-19. As for the study in general: Spain, Italy and the United States supplied samples that represented acute and convalescent COVID-19. T cells, B-cell-depleted T cells, or PBMCs supplied cDNA or gDNA.

Authors' data handling: Estimation of nucleated cell counts relied on the amplification of reference gene primers. The protocol was immunoSEQ multiplex PCR, while the TCRdb copy is restricted to in-frame clones and leaves out a portion. V, J and clone size are taken as reported in that table, and D and trimming were inferred from the DNA itself. The sample holds 200,000 to 300,000 clones; 80% to 90% are singletons and the top ten take 4% to 4.5%. The V end lost 5 bases, the J end lost 2 bases, and 10 bases lay between the germline ends. This CDR3 region has 14 residues. Per germline, CDR1 SGHAT and CDR2 FQNNGV.

V is TRBV11-2 and J is TRBJ2-4; D might be TRBD2 (6 bases). Sample: peripheral blood. The clonotype was recovered from a man in his sixties with acute or convalescent COVID-19. The CDR3 is CASSGTSSKNIQYF. The CDR3 nucleotides are TGTGCCAGCAGCGGCACTAGCTCCAAAAACATTCAGTACTTC.